The 20 T cell receptor beta chains in this list originate from one sample, sequenced in a study of regulatory T cells in long-lasting Graves disease (dated by TCRdb to the early 2020s). The intended sense of this specimen's time point label: newly diagnosed GD, antithyroid drugs for less than 3 months. For both TCR sequencing and RNA sequencing, RNA was extracted from PBMCs using TRIzol. Libraries were made using multiplex PCR. Sequenced using an Illumina HiSeq 4000. To build TCR beta libraries, CDR3 regions were amplified by Arm-PCR using iRepertoire HTBI primers. TCRdb took the public reads, trimmed them with fastp at Q25, ran MiXCR for clone calling and kept in-frame beta chains. Rows with one shared CDR3 protein collapse into an entry with the most common genes and DNA. The sample table records under 500,000 distinct CDR3 sequences; 16% of these occur just once. 9.5% to 12% of the sample is held by the ten biggest clonotypes.

This sample also appeared in a second study, on T cells in Graves' hyperthyroidism and ophthalmopathy.

The specimen comprised peripheral blood mononuclear cells (PBMCs), sampled at new diagnosis, from a patient treated with antithyroid drugs. These receptors were taken from a woman in her twenties or thirties with Graves disease. Donor details come from another sample of the same person, matched by shared clones.

The rearrangement joins TRBV7-9 to TRBJ2-1, with 9 positions matching TRBD2. From germline, CDR1 is SEHNR and CDR2 FQNEAQ (reference sequence). The CDR3 spans 19 residues. With 2 bases clipped from V and 0 bases from J, the junction kept 11 bases outside the gene matches. CDR3 sequence: CASSLPEGLATSSYNEQFF. CDR3 DNA: TGTGCCAGCAGCTTACCCGAAGGACTAGCGACTAGCTCCTACAATGAGCAGTTCTTC.

Worth noting for this clonotype: A much larger clone differs by one base, so this may be a read error. This sequence joins TRBV2 and TRBJ2-3, with 11 nucleotides matching TRBD2. V shed 8 bases, J shed 5 bases, and the junction held 15 bases outside the gene matches. The CDR3 length is 17 residues. The V gene's germline CDR1 is SNHLY and CDR2 FYNNEI. Written as DNA, the CDR3 is TGTGCCAGCGGGGGGGGTAGCGGGAGGGCCTTTGAAGATACGCAGTATTTT. This gives the protein CASGGGSGRAFEDTQYF.

A few counts support this clonotype. The J gene is TRBJ1-1, the V gene TRBV12-3 or TRBV12-4, with 9 nucleotides matching TRBD1. Trimming took 8 bases from V and 11 from J; bases not matched to a gene: 6. CDR3 length: 11 amino acids. The CDR3 DNA reads TGTGCCAGCGGGCCTACAGGGGGCGCTTTCTTT. This gives the protein CASGPTGGAFF.

This clonotype was found a few times. V and J are TRBV6-2 or TRBV6-3 and TRBJ2-7; 9 bases fit TRBD1. The germline CDR1 and CDR2 sequences are MNHEY and SVGEGT. CDR3 length: 19 residues. V dropped 0 bases and J dropped 1; count of bases not matched to a gene: 13. The CDR3 here is CASSYSIFTGTGKSYEQYF. Here the CDR3 DNA reads TGTGCCAGCAGTTACTCTATATTTACGGGGACAGGGAAATCCTACGAGCAGTACTTC.

This clonotype has ten or more counts. The rearrangement links TRBV28 to TRBJ1-5; TRBD1 is a possible D gene (6 bases). V lost 1 base and J lost 2, with 12 bases in between. CDR3 length: 16 residues. Per germline, CDR1 MDHEN and CDR2 SYDVKM. CDR3 protein: CASSLFGGLGNQPQHF. The CDR3 DNA reads TGTGCCAGCAGTTTATTCGGGGGGCTAGGCAATCAGCCCCAGCATTTT.

Many counts were recorded for this clonotype. The genes are TRBV24-1 and TRBJ2-1; TRBD2 is a possible D gene (6 bases). CDR3 length equals 16 residues. With 4 bases removed from V and 4 bases from J, the gap between germline ends came to 16 bases. Looked up from germline, CDR1 is KGHDR and CDR2 is SFDVKD. As DNA, the CDR3 is TGTGCCACCAGTGACCCCGGGAGCGGGTGGTACAATGAGCAGTTCTTC. Translation: CATSDPGSGWYNEQFF.

Ten or more counts support this clonotype. This chain joins TRBV29-1 and TRBJ2-7, with 8 bases lining up with TRBD1. The CDR3 extends over 14 amino acids. Germline trimming cut 5 bases from V and 1 base from J; bases unmatched to any gene: 7. Germline loops: CDR1 SQVTM, CDR2 ANQGSEA. CDR3 DNA: TGCAGCGTTCTGGACAGGGAGGTATCCTACGAGCAGTACTTC. Protein product: CSVLDREVSYEQYF.

A few counts support this clonotype. This chain connects TRBV19 to TRBJ1-4; perhaps TRBD1 as D (6 bases). Germline V gene data show CDR1 as LNHDA and CDR2 as SQIVND (reference sequence). Between the trimmed V and J ends, which lost 9 bases and 7 bases, there was a span of 24 bases. This CDR3 is built from 16 residues. This CDR3 is CASSIGQRVFGEKLFF. Written as DNA, the CDR3 is TGTGCCAGCAGCATTGGACAGCGTGTTTTCGGTGAAAAACTGTTTTTT.

V is TRBV6-1 and J is TRBJ2-3; D might be TRBD1 (5 bases). CDR1 is MNHNS and CDR2 is SASEGT in the germline V gene. The CDR3 runs 17 residues. Trimming shortened V by 11 bases and J by 4 bases, and 28 bases separated the two germline ends. The CDR3 loop is CALLIIRQSSVPDTQYF. The CDR3, as DNA: TGTGCCCTGCTGATAATTAGACAGTCATCCGTGCCAGATACGCAGTATTTT.

This rearrangement joins TRBV10-3 to TRBJ2-1; the D gene could be TRBD1 or TRBD2 (7 bases each). The V gene lost 11 bases and the J gene lost 6 bases, with 14 bases spanning the gap. The CDR3 is made up of 12 amino acids. Germline CDR1 ENHRY, CDR2 SYGVKD. CDR3 sequence: CAAQGGGNEQFF. CDR3 bases: TGTGCCGCCCAGGGGGGGGGCAATGAGCAGTTCTTC.

This clonotype appeared many times. The chain carries TRBV6-1 and TRBJ2-1, with 8 bases that match TRBD2. This CDR3 contains 17 residues. Germline V gene data show CDR1 as MNHNS and CDR2 as SASEGT. Unmatched junction bases numbered 9, after V lost 5 bases and J lost 0 bases. CDR3 sequence reads: CASSPQKRESSYNEQFF. The CDR3 DNA sequence: TGTGCCAGCAGTCCACAGAAGCGGGAGTCCTCCTACAATGAGCAGTTCTTC.

In this sample, this clonotype turned up a few times. The junction departs from the called germline gene at one end, perhaps through a read error. The rearrangement joins TRBV20-1 to TRBJ2-3; 9 bases map to TRBD2. The CDR3 spans 16 residues. The germline V gene encodes CDR1 DFQATT and CDR2 SNEGSKA (reference sequence). The CDR3 region is CSARDATSGGTHTQYF. In DNA form, the CDR3 reads TGCAGTGCTAGAGATGCGACTAGCGGAGGCACACATACGCAGTATTTT.

This clonotype was recorded at least ten times. The chain joins TRBV20-1 to TRBJ2-1, with TRBD2 matching over 11 bases. Germline V gene lookup returns CDR1 DFQATT and CDR2 SNEGSKA (reference sequence). The CDR3 sequence is 14 residues long. V lost 3 bases and J lost 5; bases outside the gene matches: 3. The CDR3 DNA is TGCAGTGCTAGGACTAGCGGGAAGCACAATGAGCAGTTCTTC. Protein sequence: CSARTSGKHNEQFF.

The chain employs TRBV3-1 and TRBJ2-2, with D perhaps TRBD2 (5 bases). Trimming cost V 6 bases and J 0 bases, with 26 bases left between them. The CDR3 sequence is 20 residues long. Per germline, CDR1 LGHDT and CDR2 YNNKEL (reference sequence). The CDR3 loop is CASRISDRLAMGANTGELFF. The CDR3 DNA follows: TGTGCCAGCAGGATCTCAGACCGTCTAGCAATGGGCGCGAACACCGGGGAGCTGTTTTTT. The full variable domain, completed using reference TRBV3-1 and TRBJ2-2, is DTAVSQTPKYLVTQMGNDKSIKCEQNLGHDTMYWYKQDSKKFLKIMFSYNNKELIINETVPNRFSPKSPDKAHLNLHINSLELGDSAVYFCASRISDRLAMGANTGELFFGEGSRLTVL.

The sample holds many counts of this clonotype. The V and J genes are TRBV19 and TRBJ1-5; D is undetermined. The V end was cut by 5 bases, the J end by 4 bases, with 15 bases between. The CDR3 consists of 15 residues. The germline CDR1 and CDR2 sequences are LNHDA and SQIVND (reference sequence). The CDR3 sequence: CASSGERVANQPQHF. The CDR3 coding sequence is TGTGCCAGTAGTGGCGAGAGGGTTGCAAATCAGCCCCAGCATTTT.

At least ten counts were recorded for this clonotype. The V gene is TRBV6-1, the J gene TRBJ1-2; 7 positions agree with TRBD1. Looked up from germline, CDR1 is MNHNS and CDR2 is SASEGT. With V trimmed by 6 bases and J by 4 bases, 8 bases remained unmatched. The CDR3 contains 14 residues. The CDR3 bases are TGTGCCAGCAGAGGACACAGGGGCCTCTATGGCTACACCTTC. It encodes CASRGHRGLYGYTF.

This clonotype has a count of ten or more. This chain uses TRBV10-3 with TRBJ2-1, with a weak D call TRBD1 (5 bases). Germline assignment: CDR1 ENHRY and CDR2 SYGVKD. This CDR3 spans 14 amino acids. Deletions cut 7 bases from V and 6 bases from J, with 16 bases between. In DNA form, the CDR3 reads TGTGCCATCACCGACCAGAATAGGGGCAATGAGCAGTTCTTC. This codes for CAITDQNRGNEQFF.

This rearrangement joins TRBV4-3 to TRBJ1-1, with no clear D. The CDR3 runs 15 residues. Germline CDR1 LGHNA, CDR2 YSLEER. The V and J ends lost 2 bases and 1 base respectively, with 11 bases between them. The CDR3 DNA is TGCGCCAGCAGCCAATTCGGGTCAGCGAACACTGAAGCTTTCTTT. This encodes CASSQFGSANTEAFF.

This clonotype was seen repeatedly, ten times or more. The CDR3, as DNA: TGTGCCAGCAGTTTTCTACAGGGATTCTCCTACGAGCAGTACTTC. Protein sequence: CASSFLQGFSYEQYF. This chain links TRBV6-5 with TRBJ2-7; weak D call: TRBD1 (6 bases). The CDR3 is 15 residues long. Germline V gene data show CDR1 as MNHEY and CDR2 as SVGAGI. The germline V and J ends were trimmed by 4 bases and 0 bases, with 13 bases remaining between them.

The gene calls are TRBV10-3 and TRBJ2-2; D is ambiguous. The germline V gene encodes CDR1 ENHRY and CDR2 SYGVKD. The CDR3 is made up of 14 amino acids. Trimming took off 8 bases at V and 0 bases at J, with 10 bases between the two ends. Written as DNA, the CDR3 is TGTGCCATCGCTGACGTCGCGAACACCGGGGAGCTGTTTTTT. Its translation is CAIADVANTGELFF.